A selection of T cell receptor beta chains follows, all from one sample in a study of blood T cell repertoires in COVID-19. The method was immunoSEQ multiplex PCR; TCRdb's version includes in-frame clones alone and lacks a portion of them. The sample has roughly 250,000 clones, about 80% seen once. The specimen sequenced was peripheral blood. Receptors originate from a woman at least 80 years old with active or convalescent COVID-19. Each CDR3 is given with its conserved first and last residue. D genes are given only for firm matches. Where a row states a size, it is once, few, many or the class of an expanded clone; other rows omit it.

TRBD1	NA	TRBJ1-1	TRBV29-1	TGCAGCGTTCGGGACAGGGCCGTTGAAGCTTTCTTT	CSVRDRAVEAFF
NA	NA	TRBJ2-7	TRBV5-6	TGTGCCAGCAGCTTGATTGATGGCCACGAGCAGTACTTC	CASSLIDGHEQYF
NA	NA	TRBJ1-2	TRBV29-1	TGCAGCGTTGGACAGGACTATGGCTACACCTTC	CSVGQDYGYTF
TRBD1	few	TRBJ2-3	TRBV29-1	TGCAGCGCTAGCAGGGGGTTACAGGATACGCAGTATTTT	CSASRGLQDTQYF
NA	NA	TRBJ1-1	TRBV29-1	TGCAGCGGACGACTTCTGAACACTGAAGCTTTCTTT	CSGRLLNTEAFF
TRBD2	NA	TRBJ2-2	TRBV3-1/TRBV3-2	TGTGCCAGCAGCCAAGATGGGACTAGCGTTAGGGAGCTGTTTTTT	CASSQDGTSVRELFF
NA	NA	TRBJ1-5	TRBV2	TGTGCCAGCAGTACCGGACAGATACAGCATTTT	CASSTGQIQHF
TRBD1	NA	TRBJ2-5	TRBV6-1	TGTGCCAGCAGTGACGCACAGGGGTGGCAAGGGACCCAGTACTTC	CASSDAQGWQGTQYF
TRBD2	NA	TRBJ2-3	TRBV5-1	TGCGCCAGCAGCTCCACCCTTAAGGTAGCGGGAGGAAGGATGGGCACAGATACGCAGTATTTT	CASSSTLKVAGGRMGTDTQYF
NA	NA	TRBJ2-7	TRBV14	TGTGCCAGCAGCCGCCAGGACTCGGGAGAGCAGTACTTC	CASSRQDSGEQYF
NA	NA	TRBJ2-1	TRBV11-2	TGTGCCAGCAGCTGGGGAGGGGGGGCCTACAATGAGCAGTTCTTC	CASSWGGGAYNEQFF
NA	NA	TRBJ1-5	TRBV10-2	TGCGCCAGCAGTGAGCTCGGTCCGGAGCCCCAGCATTTT	CASSELGPEPQHF
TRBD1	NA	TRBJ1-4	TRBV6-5	TGTGCCAGCAGTACCCGGACAGGGGTCGAAAAACTGTTTTTT	CASSTRTGVEKLFF
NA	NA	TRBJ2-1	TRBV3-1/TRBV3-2	TGTGCCAGCAGCCAAGGGGGGGTCTACAATGAGCAGTTCTTC	CASSQGGVYNEQFF
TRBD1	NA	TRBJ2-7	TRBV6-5	TGTGCCACCGAGACCGGGACAGGGTCCTACGAGCAGTACTTC	CATETGTGSYEQYF
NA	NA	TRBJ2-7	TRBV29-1	TGCAGCGGCTCAGCGGACTCCTACGAGCAGTACTTC	CSGSADSYEQYF
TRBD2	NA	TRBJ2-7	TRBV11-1	TGTGCCAGCAGCTTACGACTAGCGGGGGCCTACGAGCAGTACTTC	CASSLRLAGAYEQYF
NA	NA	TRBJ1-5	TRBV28	TGTGCCAGCAGGCTACAGGGAGACCAGCCCCAGCATTTT	CASRLQGDQPQHF
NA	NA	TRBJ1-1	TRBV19	TGTGCCAGTAGTTACCGGACGGGAGCCTCTGGGGCTTTCTTT	CASSYRTGASGAFF
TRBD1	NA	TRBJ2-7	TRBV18	TGTGCCAGCTCGCCCGGGACAGGGATCCACGAGCAGTACTTC	CASSPGTGIHEQYF
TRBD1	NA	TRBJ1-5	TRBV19	TGTGCCAGTAGAGGACAGGGGAGTAGCAATCAGCCCCAGCATTTT	CASRGQGSSNQPQHF
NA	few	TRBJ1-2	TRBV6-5	TGTGCCAGCAGTTACTCAGCAGGCCCGTATGGCTACACCTTC	CASSYSAGPYGYTF
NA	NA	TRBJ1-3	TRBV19	TGTGCCAGTAGTAGGAGAGGGTCAGGAGGCCCTTCTGGAAACACCATATATTTT	CASSRRGSGGPSGNTIYF
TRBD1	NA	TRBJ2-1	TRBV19	TGTGCCAGTAGTAGGGACAGATACAATGAGCAGTTCTTC	CASSRDRYNEQFF
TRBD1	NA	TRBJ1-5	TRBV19	TGTGCCAGTAGTCACGGACAGGGGGCGAATCAGCCCCAGCATTTT	CASSHGQGANQPQHF